The 4 T cell receptor beta chains given below trace back to one sample, sequenced in a study of blood T cell repertoires in COVID-19. This table comes from immunoSEQ multiplex PCR, and its TCRdb copy is limited to in-frame clones, with some not included. The top ten clones hold around 10% of a sample with 65,000 or so clones, roughly 90% of them seen once. Specimen: peripheral blood. Receptors were obtained from a human donor with acute or convalescent COVID-19. The donor label of this sample is uncertain.

This chain uses TRBV6-1 with TRBJ2-1; 7 nucleotides match TRBD1. The CDR3 runs 17 residues. Germline loops: CDR1 MNHNS, CDR2 SASEGT. J gave up 2 bases and V 3 bases, and 10 bases lay outside the gene matches. CDR3 DNA: TGTGCCAGCAGTGATGGGAGACAGGGAGCGACCTACAATGAGCAGTTCTTC. This encodes CASSDGRQGATYNEQFF.

This clone was detected once. CDR3 protein: CASSPWWDRVNGYTF. CDR3 nucleotides: TGTGCCAGCAGCCCTTGGTGGGACAGGGTAAATGGCTACACCTTC. The rearrangement links TRBV7-8 to TRBJ1-2, with 9 bases matching TRBD1. With V trimmed by 5 bases and J by 6 bases, 10 bases remained unmatched. The germline CDR1 and CDR2 sequences are SGHVS and FQNEAQ. The CDR3 is made up of 15 amino acids. Drawing the rest from reference TRBV7-8 and TRBJ1-2, the complete variable domain is GAGVSQSPRYKVAKRGQDVALRCDPISGHVSLFWYQQALGQGPEFLTYFQNEAQLDKSGLPSDRFFAERPEGSVSTLKIQRTQQEDSAVYLCASSPWWDRVNGYTFGSGTRLTVV.

The chain joins TRBV2 to TRBJ2-3; 12 bases agree with TRBD2. The J segment lost 4 bases and the V segment lost 0 bases, leaving 8 bases of the junction unmatched. Per germline, CDR1 SNHLY and CDR2 FYNNEI. The CDR3 length is 18 residues. DNA for the CDR3: TGTGCCAGCAGTGAAGCGCCACGACTAGCGGGGGTCCCAGATACGCAGTATTTT. It specifies CASSEAPRLAGVPDTQYF.

The genes are TRBV2 and TRBJ2-5, with D maybe TRBD2 (6 bases). The V end was cut by 6 bases, the J end by 0 bases, with 8 bases between. CDR3 length equals 13 residues. The germline V gene encodes CDR1 SNHLY and CDR2 FYNNEI. CDR3: CASSRDYQETQYF. CDR3 coding DNA: TGTGCCAGCAGCAGGGACTACCAAGAGACCCAGTACTTC.